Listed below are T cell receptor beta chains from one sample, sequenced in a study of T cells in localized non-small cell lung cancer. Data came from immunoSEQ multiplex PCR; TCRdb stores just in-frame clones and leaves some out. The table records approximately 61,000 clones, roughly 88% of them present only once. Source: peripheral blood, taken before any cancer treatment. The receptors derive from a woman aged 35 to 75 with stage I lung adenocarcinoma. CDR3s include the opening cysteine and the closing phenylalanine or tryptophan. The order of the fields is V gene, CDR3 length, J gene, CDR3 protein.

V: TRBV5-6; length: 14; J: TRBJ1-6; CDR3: CASSFLRGNSPLHF
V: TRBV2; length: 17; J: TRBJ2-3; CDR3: CASSEDLDISSTDTQYF
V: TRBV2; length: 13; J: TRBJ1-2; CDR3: CASSEANRDGYTF
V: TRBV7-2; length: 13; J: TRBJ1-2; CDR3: CASTSDGGYGYTF
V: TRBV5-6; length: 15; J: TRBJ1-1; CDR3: CASSITGTAQLGAFF
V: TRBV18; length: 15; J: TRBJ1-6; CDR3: CASSRGAVLNSPLHF
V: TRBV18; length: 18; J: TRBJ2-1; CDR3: CASSPLPGQADSYNEQFF
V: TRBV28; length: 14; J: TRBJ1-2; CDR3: CASRSAGQAYGYTF
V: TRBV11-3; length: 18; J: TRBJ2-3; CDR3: CASSLGLGGGSSTDTQYF
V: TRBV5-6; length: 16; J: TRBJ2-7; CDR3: CASSLIGHGSPYEQYF
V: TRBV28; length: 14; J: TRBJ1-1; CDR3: CASSFLSQNTEAFF
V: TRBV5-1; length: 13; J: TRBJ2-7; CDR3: CASSLPKTYEQYF
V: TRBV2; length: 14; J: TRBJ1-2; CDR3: CASRGTVSNYGYTF
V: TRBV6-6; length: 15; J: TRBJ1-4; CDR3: CASSLFAGMGEKLFF
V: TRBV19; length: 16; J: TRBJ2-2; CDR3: CANRPRGAPDAGELFF
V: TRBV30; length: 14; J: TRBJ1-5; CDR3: CAWSPTGGYQPQHF
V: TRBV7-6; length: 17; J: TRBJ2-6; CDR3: CASSKEQGRTGANVLTF
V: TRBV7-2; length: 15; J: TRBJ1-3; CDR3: CASSLGPGPQDTIYF
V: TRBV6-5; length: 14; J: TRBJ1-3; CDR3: CASSFGTGGNTIYF
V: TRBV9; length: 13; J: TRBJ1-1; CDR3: CASSVVSTTEAFF
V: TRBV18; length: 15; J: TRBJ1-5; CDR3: CASSPRVVENQPQHF
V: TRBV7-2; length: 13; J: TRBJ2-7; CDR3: CASSLSSPYEQYF
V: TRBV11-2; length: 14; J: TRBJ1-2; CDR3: CASSQISPGAVFTF
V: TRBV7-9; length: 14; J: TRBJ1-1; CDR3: CASRLGQSNTEAFF
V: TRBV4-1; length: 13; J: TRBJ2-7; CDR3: CASSPSHSYEQYF
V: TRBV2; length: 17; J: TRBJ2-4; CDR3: CASSRGPVQLPGNIQYF
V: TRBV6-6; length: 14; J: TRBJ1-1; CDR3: CASSFGTGNTEAFF